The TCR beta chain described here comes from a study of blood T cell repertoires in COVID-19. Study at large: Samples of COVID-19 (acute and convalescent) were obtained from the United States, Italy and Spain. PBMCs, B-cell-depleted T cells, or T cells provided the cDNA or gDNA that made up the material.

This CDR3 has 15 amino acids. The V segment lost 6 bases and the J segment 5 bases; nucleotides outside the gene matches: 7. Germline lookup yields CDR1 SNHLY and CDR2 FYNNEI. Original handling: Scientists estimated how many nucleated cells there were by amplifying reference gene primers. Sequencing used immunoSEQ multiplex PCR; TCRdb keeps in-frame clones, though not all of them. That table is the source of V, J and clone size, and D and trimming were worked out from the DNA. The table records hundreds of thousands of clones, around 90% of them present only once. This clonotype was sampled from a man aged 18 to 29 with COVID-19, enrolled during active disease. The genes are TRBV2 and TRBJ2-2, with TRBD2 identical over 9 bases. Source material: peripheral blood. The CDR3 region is CASRLSGGGTGELFF. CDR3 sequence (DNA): TGTGCCAGCAGACTTAGCGGGGGAGGGACCGGGGAGCTGTTTTTT.